This T cell receptor beta chain was retrieved from a study of tumor and adjacent non-tumor tissue in lung cancer listed by TCRdb under 2018. In the study overall: The cohort included more than 9 adenocarcinoma, 2 squamous cell carcinoma and 1 small cell lung cancer patients. The approximately 15 enrolled patients, of whom approximately 10 were men and 5 were women, were aged about 31 to 85 years and were diagnosed with TNM stage I to III disease. In total, sequencing yielded under 150 million productive TCRbeta reads, which works out to an average of around 4.2 million reads per sample. Bulk TCRbeta repertoires were compared between lung tumor tissue and matched distant non-tumor lung tissue obtained from around 14 lung cancer patients. More than 25 paired specimens, one tumor and one normal lung sample per patient, were profiled by TCRbeta CDR3 sequencing. General findings and caveats noted by the study authors: Only approximately 14 patients were included in the cohort, and the need for larger samples and more detailed clinical data was noted by the authors. Significantly higher TCR diversity was found in younger patients, and higher tumor TCR diversity was associated with shorter overall and disease-free survival. A significantly larger cumulative share of the repertoire was made up by the top 100 clones in normal lung than in tumor tissue. The methods do not name the sequencing platform or mention unique molecular identifiers. Tumor tissue showed significantly greater TCR diversity (inverse Simpson) than normal lung tissue (about 400 vs 180, P = 0.0075, Mann-Whitney U test). Because peripheral blood was not sequenced, blood TCRbeta repertoires in the lung cancer patients of the study were not examined.

Regarding this clonotype: Its antigen is not yet known. Sequence at one end of the junction differs from germline and may be a read error.

The CDR3 measures 13 amino acids from cysteine to phenylalanine. Left in the record is the CDR3 DNA by itself, 39 bases read in frame from the first base. CDR1 DFQATT and CDR2 SNEGSKA are derived from the germline V gene (reference sequence). The method was multiplex PCR. TCRdb shows the sequencer as Illumina HiSeq 2500. TCRbeta libraries were constructed through three rounds of nested PCR with primers (Table S4) according to protocols modified from ARM-PCR. Before sequencing, PCR products of 200-500 bp were excised from the gel and purified with the QIAquick gel extraction kit. In the source study's methods: Trimmomatic was used to clean the reads, FLASH was used to merge the reads into complete CDR3 sequences, and MiTCR was used to assign the reads to V(D)J germline segments. VDJtools was used to compute clonal diversity as the inverse Simpson's index. In-frame sequences without a premature stop codon were defined as productive reads. TCRdb trimmed the raw reads at Q25, called clones with MiXCR and kept productive beta chains. Each record represents a unique CDR3 protein, reported with the most common genes and DNA among its rows. The V and J calls and clone size come from TCRdb's table, not from the authors' own analysis. Present in this sample are around 70,000 distinct CDR3 sequences, around 73% of which were seen just once. Roughly 28% of the sample lies in the top ten.

Bulk unsorted tissue served as the source for RNA extraction, and RNA quality was assessed using a NanoDrop ND-1000 and an Agilent 2100. Newly diagnosed lung cancer patients without prior chemotherapy who had been admitted for thoracic surgery in China between August and November 2014 were enrolled as donors. Patients who had received previous radiotherapy or chemotherapy, or who had another concurrent cancer, were excluded from the study. Pieces of surgical tissue measuring roughly 1-2 cm3 were kept in RNAlater solution and stored at -80 degrees C until use. Source material: lung tumor tissue. The sequence links TRBV20-1 to TRBJ2-7; no D gene can be assigned with confidence. The sequence came from a man in his sixties with non-small cell lung cancer. The bases read TGCGGTGGCTTAGCTGAGAATTCCTACGAACAGTACTTC. Its translation reads: CGGLAENSYEQYF.